The clone carrying this TCR beta chain was counted a few times. The trim removed 2 bases at V and 5 bases at J, leaving 6 bases unmatched. Germline CDR1 reads SGHKS; CDR2 reads YYEKEE (reference sequence). This CDR3 contains 15 residues. The data derive from a study of cytomegalovirus exposure and HLA in healthy donors. Primers for the PCR totalled 60 Vbeta and 13 Jbeta. In the authors' methods: Around 9.9 million shared chains were among the about 80 million unique TCR beta chains that a later analysis counted. Only in-frame clones appear in the TCRdb table, and some are missing; sequencing was by immunoSEQ multiplex PCR. That table supplies the V and J calls and clone size; D and trimming were determined from the DNA. Seen here are fewer than 250,000 clones, approximately 82% observed once, and the top ten hold roughly 0.62%.

Input material: PBMCs. The clonotype originates from a man in his late teens or twenties in good health and CMV-seronegative. The rearrangement links TRBV5-5 to TRBJ2-2; 7 positions match TRBD1. CDR3 DNA: TGTGCCAGCAGCTTAGGGACAGTGAATACCGGGGAGCTGTTTTTT. Translated, it gives CASSLGTVNTGELFF.